The clone carrying this TCR beta chain was counted ten times or more. Its antigen is unknown. This specimen belongs to a study of CD8 T cells in ankylosing spondylitis. Unmatched junction bases numbered 3, after V lost 4 bases and J lost 0 bases. The germline V gene encodes CDR1 SQVTM and CDR2 ANQGSEA. The CDR3 has 13 residues. Whole-study findings and limits: Previous work reported some of these motif variants in the synovial fluid and blood of reactive arthritis. Matched ankylosing spondylitis synovial fluid reportedly contained a significantly enriched population of disease-linked clones. Ankylosing spondylitis blood appeared to carry a characteristic TCR beta motif of several highly homologous variants.

Scientists made TCR beta libraries using quantitative 5'-RACE with molecular barcodes. TCRdb reanalysed the 5' RACE reads using MiXCR and keeps one entry per CDR3 protein. The sample consists of more than 300,000 distinct CDR3 sequences, around 8% of them appearing once. The sample comprised blood, either unsorted or a sorted T cell fraction (not recorded which). The source is a male donor with ankylosing spondylitis. The V call is TRBV29-1, the J call TRBJ2-7; 7 positions match TRBD1. The DNA of the CDR3 is TGCAGCGTTGTACGGACAGGCTCCTACGAGCAGTACTTC. As protein: CSVVRTGSYEQYF.